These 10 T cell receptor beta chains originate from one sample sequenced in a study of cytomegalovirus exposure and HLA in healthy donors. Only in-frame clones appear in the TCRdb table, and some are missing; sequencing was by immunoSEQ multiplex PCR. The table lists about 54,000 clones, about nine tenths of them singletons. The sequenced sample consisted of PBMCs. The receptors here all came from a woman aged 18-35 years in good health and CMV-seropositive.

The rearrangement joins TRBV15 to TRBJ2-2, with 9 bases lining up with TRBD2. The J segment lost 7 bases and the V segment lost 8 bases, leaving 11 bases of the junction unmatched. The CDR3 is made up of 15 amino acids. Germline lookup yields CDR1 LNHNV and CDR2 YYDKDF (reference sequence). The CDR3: CATRSGGGAGGELFF. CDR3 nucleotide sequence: TGTGCCACCCGTTCTGGCGGGGGGGCTGGCGGGGAGCTGTTTTTT.

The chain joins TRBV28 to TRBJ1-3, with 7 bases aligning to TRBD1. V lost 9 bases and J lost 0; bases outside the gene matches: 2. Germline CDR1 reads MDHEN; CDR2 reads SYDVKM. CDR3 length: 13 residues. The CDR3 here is CASAGGSGNTIYF. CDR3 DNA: TGTGCCAGTGCAGGGGGCTCTGGAAACACCATATATTTT.

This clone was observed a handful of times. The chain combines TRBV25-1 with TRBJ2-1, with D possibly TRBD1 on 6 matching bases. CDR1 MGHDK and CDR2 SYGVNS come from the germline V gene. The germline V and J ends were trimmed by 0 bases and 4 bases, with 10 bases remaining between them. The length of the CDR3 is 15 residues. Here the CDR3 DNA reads TGTGCCAGCAGTGAATACGGACAGCTATACAATGAGCAGTTCTTC. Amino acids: CASSEYGQLYNEQFF.

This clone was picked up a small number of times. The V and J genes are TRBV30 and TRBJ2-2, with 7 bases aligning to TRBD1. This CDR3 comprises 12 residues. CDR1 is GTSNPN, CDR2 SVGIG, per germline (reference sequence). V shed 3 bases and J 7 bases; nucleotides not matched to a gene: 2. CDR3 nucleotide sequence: TGTGCCTGGAGCAGACAGGGCGGGGAGCTGTTTTTT. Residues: CAWSRQGGELFF. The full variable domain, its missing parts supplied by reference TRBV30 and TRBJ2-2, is SQTIHQWPATLVQPVGSPLSLECTVEGTSNPNLYWYRQAAGRGLQLLFYSVGIGQISSEVPQNLSASRPQDRQFILSSKKLLLSDSGFYLCAWSRQGGELFFGEGSRLTVL.

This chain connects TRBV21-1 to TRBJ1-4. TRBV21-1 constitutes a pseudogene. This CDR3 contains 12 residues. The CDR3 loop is CAARVVGEKLFF. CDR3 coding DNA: TGTGCCGCCCGGGTGGTAGGAGAAAAACTGTTTTTT.

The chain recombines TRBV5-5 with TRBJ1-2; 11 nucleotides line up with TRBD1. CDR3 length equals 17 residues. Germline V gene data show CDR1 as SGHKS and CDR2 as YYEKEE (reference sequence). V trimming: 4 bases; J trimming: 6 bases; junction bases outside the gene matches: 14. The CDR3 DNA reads TGTGCCAGCAGCCGAGGGCCAGGGGACAGGGGGACCCATGGCTACACCTTC. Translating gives CASSRGPGDRGTHGYTF.

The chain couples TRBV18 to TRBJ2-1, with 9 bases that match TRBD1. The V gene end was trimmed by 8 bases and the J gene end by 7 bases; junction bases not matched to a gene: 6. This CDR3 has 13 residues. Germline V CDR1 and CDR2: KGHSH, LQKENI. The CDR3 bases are TGTGCCAGCACCAGGACAGGGGAGAATGAGCAGTTCTTC. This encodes CASTRTGENEQFF.

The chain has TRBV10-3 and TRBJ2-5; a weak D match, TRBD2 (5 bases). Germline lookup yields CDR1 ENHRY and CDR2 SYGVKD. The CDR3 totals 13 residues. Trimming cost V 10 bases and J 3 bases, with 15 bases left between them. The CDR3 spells CATGGLRKETQYF. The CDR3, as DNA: TGTGCCACGGGCGGACTGAGGAAAGAGACCCAGTACTTC.

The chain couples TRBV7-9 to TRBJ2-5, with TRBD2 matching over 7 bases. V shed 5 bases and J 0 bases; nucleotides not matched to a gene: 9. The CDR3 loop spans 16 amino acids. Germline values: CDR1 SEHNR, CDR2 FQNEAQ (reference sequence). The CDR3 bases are TGTGCCAGCAGCACCAATGGGGGGGACTACCAAGAGACCCAGTACTTC. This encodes CASSTNGGDYQETQYF.

This CDR3 is CASSYGRGLDYGYTF. The CDR3 DNA sequence: TGCGCCAGCAGCTATGGACGGGGATTGGACTATGGCTACACCTTC. The chain couples TRBV5-1 to TRBJ1-2; D gene uncertain. With 3 bases removed from V and 3 bases from J, the gap between germline ends came to 15 bases. The germline CDR1 and CDR2 sequences are SGHRS and YFSETQ. The CDR3 is 15 amino acids.